These 25 T cell receptor beta chains originate from one sample sequenced in a study of early T cells in non-severe SARS-CoV-2 infection. TCRdb re-called the 5' RACE reads through MiXCR, storing one row per CDR3 protein. The data show about 28,000 distinct CDR3 sequences, around 5.4% seen once. The sample taken for sequencing was whole blood. The receptors derive from an adult who was a healthcare worker with PCR-confirmed SARS-CoV-2 infection or an uninfected control (not recorded which).

In this sample, this clonotype turned up many times. V gene TRBV7-2 combines with J gene TRBJ2-3, with no clear D. The CDR3 extends over 15 amino acids. CDR1 and CDR2 (germline): SGHTA, FQGNSA. V dropped 0 bases and J dropped 1 base, with 8 bases sitting between them. CDR3 bases: TGTGCCAGCAGCTTAGCGTTGGTGGGCACAGATACGCAGTATTTT. Protein sequence: CASSLALVGTDTQYF.

This clonotype came up a few times. The gene calls are TRBV20-1 and TRBJ2-3; the D is unclear. In germline, CDR1 is DFQATT, CDR2 SNEGSKA (reference sequence). Trimming cost V 2 bases and J 2 bases, with 20 bases left between them. The CDR3 contains 17 residues. The CDR3 DNA reads TGCAGTGCTAGACCTCGGGCCCGCCTACCCTCCACAGATACGCAGTATTTT. Amino acids: CSARPRARLPSTDTQYF.

This clonotype has just a few counts. J is TRBJ2-3 and V is TRBV5-1, with TRBD1 identical over 7 bases. The CDR3 runs 15 residues. Germline CDR1 is SGHRS and CDR2 is YFSETQ. Trimming at V came to 6 bases and at J to 0 bases, leaving 7 bases not matched to a gene. CDR3 DNA sequence: TGCGCCAGCACCCAAGGGGGCGGGAGCACAGATACGCAGTATTTT. Translation gives CASTQGGGSTDTQYF. Looking up the rest from reference TRBV5-1 and TRBJ2-3 gives the full variable domain: KAGVTQTPRYLIKTRGQQVTLSCSPISGHRSVSWYQQTPGQGLQFLFEYFSETQRNKGNFPGRFSGRQFSNSRSEMNVSTLELGDSALYLCASTQGGGSTDTQYFGPGTRLTVL.

This clonotype was seen ten or more times. The chain is built from TRBV5-1 and TRBJ2-7; no clear D gene. The CDR3 is 13 amino acids. CDR1 SGHRS and CDR2 YFSETQ come from the germline V gene. Trimming left V 0 bases short and J 2 bases short, with 6 bases between. The CDR3, as DNA: TGCGCCAGCAGCTTGGCCCAGACCTACGAGCAGTACTTC. Encoded protein: CASSLAQTYEQYF. Full variable domain (remainder filled in from reference TRBV5-1 and TRBJ2-7): KAGVTQTPRYLIKTRGQQVTLSCSPISGHRSVSWYQQTPGQGLQFLFEYFSETQRNKGNFPGRFSGRQFSNSRSEMNVSTLELGDSALYLCASSLAQTYEQYFGPGTRLTVT.

By share, this clonotype ranks as medium-sized. The rearrangement joins TRBV18 to TRBJ2-7; TRBD1 agrees at 8 bases. The junction had 5 bases not matched to a gene; V was cut back by 1 base and J by 6 bases. Germline V gene lookup returns CDR1 KGHSH and CDR2 LQKENI. This CDR3 region has 14 residues. CDR3 coding DNA: TGTGCCAGCTCACCACTGGACAGGGTAGGCGAGCAGTACTTC. Translating it yields CASSPLDRVGEQYF.

This rearrangement joins TRBV6-6 to TRBJ1-1; 8 nucleotides line up with TRBD1. The CDR3 length is 14 residues. Germline loops: CDR1 MNHNY, CDR2 SVGAGI (reference sequence). With V trimmed by 8 bases and J by 5 bases, 10 bases remained unmatched. CDR3: CASFLQGAGTEAFF. The CDR3 DNA reads TGTGCCAGCTTCCTCCAGGGGGCAGGGACTGAAGCTTTCTTT.

This clonotype was counted ten times or more. The V call is TRBV29-1, the J call TRBJ1-1, with 7 bases that match TRBD1. Germline CDR1 is SQVTM and CDR2 is ANQGSEA. CDR3 length equals 11 residues. V was pared by 4 bases and J by 6 bases, with 2 bases of the junction left unmatched. In DNA form, the CDR3 reads TGCAGCGTTGCAGGGGGGGCTGAAGCTTTCTTT. It encodes CSVAGGAEAFF.

The genes are TRBV7-2 and TRBJ2-7; the match to TRBD1 covers 7 bases. Germline values: CDR1 SGHTA, CDR2 FQGNSA. This CDR3 region has 15 residues. V shed 5 bases and J 2 bases; nucleotides not matched to a gene: 9. The CDR3 DNA is TGTGCCAGCAGCCTATCCGGGACAGCCGCCTACGAGCAGTACTTC. Its protein product is CASSLSGTAAYEQYF.

This clonotype was detected many times. The V and J genes are TRBV24-1 and TRBJ2-1; D may be TRBD1 (5 bases). V shed 5 bases and J shed 4 bases, with 8 bases lying between them. The CDR3 consists of 13 residues. Germline V lookup: CDR1 KGHDR, CDR2 SFDVKD. CDR3 sequence reads: CATSVQGYNEQFF. For the CDR3, the DNA is TGTGCCACCAGTGTCCAGGGTTACAATGAGCAGTTCTTC.

As for this clonotype: One end of the junction is discordant with germline, which a read error may explain. The chain employs TRBV5-4 and TRBJ2-2, with unresolved D. Germline-derived CDR1 and CDR2 are SGHNT and YYREEE (reference sequence). The CDR3 contains 12 residues. CDR3 nucleotides: TGTGTCAGCAGTGTGAACACCGGGGAGCTGTTTTTT. This translates into CVSSVNTGELFF.

Ten or more counts support this clonotype. This chain connects TRBV27 to TRBJ1-5; TRBD1 matches 8 bases. Germline values: CDR1 MNHEY, CDR2 SMNVEV (reference sequence). The CDR3 totals 15 residues. The V gene end was trimmed by 2 bases and the J gene end by 2 bases; junction bases not matched to a gene: 2. The CDR3 loop reads CASSLQGARNQPQHF. CDR3 DNA: TGTGCCAGCAGTTTACAGGGGGCGCGCAATCAGCCCCAGCATTTT.

The chain is built from TRBV10-1 and TRBJ2-5, with 7 bases matching TRBD2. The CDR3 loop spans 13 amino acids. Trimming removed 4 bases from V and 5 bases from J; junction bases left unmatched: 4. The germline V gene encodes CDR1 WNHNN and CDR2 SYGVQD (reference sequence). CDR3 residues: CASSGDSGETQYF. The CDR3 DNA reads TGCGCCAGCAGTGGGGATAGCGGGGAGACCCAGTACTTC.

This clonotype was seen many times. V gene TRBV20-1 combines with J gene TRBJ2-1, with TRBD2 identical over 8 bases. After removal of 0 bases from V and 7 bases from J, the junction contained 8 bases not matched to a gene. Germline V gives CDR1 DFQATT, CDR2 SNEGSKA (reference sequence). CDR3 length: 15 amino acids. CDR3 in DNA: TGCAGTGCTAGAGATCTGATAGCGGGGTTTAATGAGCAGTTCTTC. It encodes CSARDLIAGFNEQFF.

This clonotype was seen many times. This chain uses TRBV28 with TRBJ2-7, with D unresolved. V lost 5 bases and J 5 bases, leaving 7 bases between the germline ends. The length of the CDR3 is 11 residues. CDR1 and CDR2 (germline): MDHEN, SYDVKM. The CDR3 DNA reads as TGTGCCAGCAGTCCGGCCCACGAGCAGTACTTC. Translated, it gives CASSPAHEQYF. Based on the CDR3 plus reference TRBV28 and TRBJ2-7, the full variable domain is DVKVTQSSRYLVKRTGEKVFLECVQDMDHENMFWYRQDPGLGLRLIYFSYDVKMKEKGDIPEGYSVSREKKERFSLILESASTNQTSMYLCASSPAHEQYFGPGTRLTVT.

This clonotype was counted between two and nine times. The CDR3 DNA sequence: TGTGCCAGCAGCTTACGGACTAGCGGGGCTAGCACAGATACGCAGTATTTT. Translation gives CASSLRTSGASTDTQYF. This chain joins TRBV7-9 and TRBJ2-3; 12 positions agree with TRBD2. Germline V gene lookup returns CDR1 SEHNR and CDR2 FQNEAQ (reference sequence). The CDR3 has 17 residues. V dropped 2 bases and J dropped 0; count of bases not matched to a gene: 3.

This clonotype has a handful of counts. The rearrangement links TRBV11-2 to TRBJ2-3; D might be TRBD1 (5 bases). Germline V gene sequence: CDR1 SGHAT, CDR2 FQNNGV. The CDR3 has 15 amino acids. Deletions cut 1 base from V and 1 base from J, with 9 bases between. The CDR3 DNA reads TGTGCCAGCAGCTTAGTCAGGGTCGGCACAGATACGCAGTATTTT. This translates into CASSLVRVGTDTQYF. Together with reference TRBV11-2 and TRBJ2-3, the CDR3 gives the full variable domain: EAGVAQSPRYKIIEKRQSVAFWCNPISGHATLYWYQQILGQGPKLLIQFQNNGVVDDSQLPKDRFSAERLKGVDSTLKIQPAKLEDSAVYLCASSLVRVGTDTQYFGPGTRLTVL.

This clonotype was found a few times. V usage is TRBV5-1 and J usage is TRBJ1-2, with 8 bases matching TRBD1. Germline V gene sequence: CDR1 SGHRS, CDR2 YFSETQ. J lost 2 bases, V lost 0 bases, and 3 bases had no gene match. This CDR3 comprises 15 residues. In DNA, the CDR3 is TGCGCCAGCAGCTTGGAGGCAGGGGGCAACTATGGCTACACCTTC. Protein sequence: CASSLEAGGNYGYTF.

The chain carries TRBV7-9 and TRBJ1-1, with unresolved D. The V and J ends lost 10 bases and 0 bases respectively, with 15 bases between them. CDR3 length equals 14 residues. CDR1 and CDR2 (germline): SEHNR, FQNEAQ (reference sequence). As DNA, the CDR3 is TGTGCCACCAAGGCAGCGTTCATGAACACTGAAGCTTTCTTT. This translates into CATKAAFMNTEAFF.

This chain joins TRBV30 and TRBJ2-1, with 14 bases aligning to TRBD2. V trimming: 3 bases; J trimming: 10 bases; junction bases outside the gene matches: 5. This CDR3 has 14 amino acids. The germline V gene has CDR1 GTSNPN and CDR2 SVGIG (reference sequence). CDR3 DNA: TGTGCCTGGAGCGTAGGACTAGCGGGAGGAGAGCAGTTCTTC. It encodes CAWSVGLAGGEQFF.

This clonotype was observed many times. The CDR3 DNA reads TGTGCCAGCAGCCCCGGTCCCGGACTTGAGACTGAAGCTTTCTTT. Protein: CASSPGPGLETEAFF. J is TRBJ1-1 and V is TRBV5-6; D gene ambiguous. In germline, CDR1 is SGHDT, CDR2 YYEEEE. There are 15 residues in the CDR3. The ends were cut back, 4 bases at V and 5 bases at J, with 18 bases in the middle.

This clonotype appeared many times. The chain couples TRBV12-3 or TRBV12-4 to TRBJ1-6, with TRBD1 matching over 9 bases. The V segment lost 7 bases and the J segment 8 bases; nucleotides outside the gene matches: 12. This CDR3 comprises 16 residues. The CDR3 sequence is CASTRGGTGTDSPLHF. The CDR3 DNA follows: TGTGCCAGCACCCGGGGCGGGACAGGGACGGATTCACCCCTCCACTTT.

The sample holds many counts of this clonotype. This chain uses TRBV9 with TRBJ1-3; possible D gene TRBD1, 6 bases. Trimming shortened V by 4 bases and J by 0 bases, and 14 bases separated the two germline ends. This CDR3 has 16 residues. Germline values: CDR1 SGDLS, CDR2 YYNGEE. Written as DNA, the CDR3 is TGTGCCAGCAGCCCTCGACAGGTTCGCTCTGGAAACACCATATATTTT. Translating gives CASSPRQVRSGNTIYF. Using reference TRBV9 and TRBJ1-3 for the parts outside the CDR3, the full variable domain is DSGVTQTPKHLITATGQRVTLRCSPRSGDLSVYWYQQSLDQGLQFLIQYYNGEERAKGNILERFSAQQFPDLHSELNLSSLELGDSALYFCASSPRQVRSGNTIYFGEGSWLTVV.

This clonotype was detected a few times. The V call is TRBV6-2 or TRBV6-3, the J call TRBJ2-1; D is perhaps TRBD2 (6 bases). The CDR3 extends over 15 amino acids. V lost 6 bases and J lost 1, with 13 bases in between. From germline, CDR1 is MNHEY and CDR2 SVGEGT. The CDR3 DNA reads as TGTGCCAGCAGGCCCCGACTAGATTCCTACAATGAGCAGTTCTTC. Translated: CASRPRLDSYNEQFF.

This clonotype was recorded many times. The gene calls are TRBV20-1 and TRBJ1-2, with unresolved D. This CDR3 region has 10 residues. Germline V lookup: CDR1 DFQATT, CDR2 SNEGSKA (reference sequence). V dropped 6 bases and J dropped 3 bases, with 5 bases sitting between them. CDR3 nucleotide sequence: TGCAGTGCCGGGGACTATGGCTACACCTTC. Its translation is CSAGDYGYTF.

Written as DNA, the CDR3 is TGTGCCAGCAGTCCTACGCTAGCGAACTCCTACAATGAGCAGTTCTTC. It yields the protein CASSPTLANSYNEQFF. The chain is built from TRBV28 and TRBJ2-1; D may be TRBD2 (6 bases). Trimming removed 5 bases at V and 0 bases at J, with 14 bases between. CDR1 is MDHEN and CDR2 is SYDVKM in the germline V gene. The CDR3 consists of 16 residues.